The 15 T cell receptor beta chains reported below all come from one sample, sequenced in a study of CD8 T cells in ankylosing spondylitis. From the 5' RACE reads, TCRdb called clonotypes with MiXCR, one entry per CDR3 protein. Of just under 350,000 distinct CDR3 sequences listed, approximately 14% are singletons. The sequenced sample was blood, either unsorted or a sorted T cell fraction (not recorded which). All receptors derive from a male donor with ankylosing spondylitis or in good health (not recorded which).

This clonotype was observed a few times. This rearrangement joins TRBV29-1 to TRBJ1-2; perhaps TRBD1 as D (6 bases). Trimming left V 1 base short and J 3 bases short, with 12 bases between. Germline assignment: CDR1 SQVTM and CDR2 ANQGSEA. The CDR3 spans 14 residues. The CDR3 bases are TGCAGCGTTGAAGCAAGGGGGGCTGACTATGGCTACACCTTC. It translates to CSVEARGADYGYTF.

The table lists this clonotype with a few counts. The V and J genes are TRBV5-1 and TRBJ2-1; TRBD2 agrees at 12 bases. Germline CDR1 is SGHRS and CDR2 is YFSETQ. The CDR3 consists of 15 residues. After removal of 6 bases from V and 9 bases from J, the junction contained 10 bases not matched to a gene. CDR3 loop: CASILLAGGQGEQFF. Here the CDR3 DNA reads TGCGCCAGCATCCTGCTAGCGGGGGGGCAGGGTGAGCAGTTCTTC.

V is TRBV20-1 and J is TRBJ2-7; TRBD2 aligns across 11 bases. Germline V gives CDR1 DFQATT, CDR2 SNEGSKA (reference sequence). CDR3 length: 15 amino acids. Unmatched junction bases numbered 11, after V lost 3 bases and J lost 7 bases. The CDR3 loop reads CSARASGGFDGEQYF. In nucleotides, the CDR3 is TGCAGTGCTAGGGCTAGCGGGGGGTTCGATGGGGAGCAGTACTTC.

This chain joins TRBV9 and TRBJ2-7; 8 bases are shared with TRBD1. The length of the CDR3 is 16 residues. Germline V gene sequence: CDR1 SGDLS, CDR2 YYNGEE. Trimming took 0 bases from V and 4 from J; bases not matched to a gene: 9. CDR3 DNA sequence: TGTGCCAGCAGCGTAGCGACCCTAGGACAGGGTTACGAGCAGTACTTC. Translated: CASSVATLGQGYEQYF. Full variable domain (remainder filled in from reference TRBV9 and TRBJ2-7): DSGVTQTPKHLITATGQRVTLRCSPRSGDLSVYWYQQSLDQGLQFLIQYYNGEERAKGNILERFSAQQFPDLHSELNLSSLELGDSALYFCASSVATLGQGYEQYFGPGTRLTVT.

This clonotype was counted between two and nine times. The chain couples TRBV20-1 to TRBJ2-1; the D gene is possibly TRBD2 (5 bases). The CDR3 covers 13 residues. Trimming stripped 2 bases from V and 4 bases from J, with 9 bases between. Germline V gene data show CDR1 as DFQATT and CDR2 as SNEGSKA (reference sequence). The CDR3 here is CSARRTGYNEQFF. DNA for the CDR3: TGCAGTGCTAGAAGAACGGGATACAATGAGCAGTTCTTC.

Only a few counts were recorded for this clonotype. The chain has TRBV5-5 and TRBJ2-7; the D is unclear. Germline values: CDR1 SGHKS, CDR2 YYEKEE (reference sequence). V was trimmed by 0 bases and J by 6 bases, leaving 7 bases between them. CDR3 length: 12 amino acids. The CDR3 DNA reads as TGTGCCAGCAGCTTGGTCATGGGCGAGCAGTACTTC. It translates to CASSLVMGEQYF.

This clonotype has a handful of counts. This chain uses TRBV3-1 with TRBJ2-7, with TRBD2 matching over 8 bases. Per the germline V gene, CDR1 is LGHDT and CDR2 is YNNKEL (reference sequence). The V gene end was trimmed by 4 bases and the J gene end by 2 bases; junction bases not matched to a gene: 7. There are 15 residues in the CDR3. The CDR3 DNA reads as TGTGCCAGCAGCCTACTTCGGCGGGGGGCCTACGAGCAGTACTTC. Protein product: CASSLLRRGAYEQYF.

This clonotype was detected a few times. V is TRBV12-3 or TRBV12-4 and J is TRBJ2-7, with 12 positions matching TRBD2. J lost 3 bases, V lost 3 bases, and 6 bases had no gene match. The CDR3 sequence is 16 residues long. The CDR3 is CASSFPSGRALYEQYF. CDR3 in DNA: TGTGCCAGCAGTTTCCCTAGCGGGAGGGCCCTCTACGAGCAGTACTTC.

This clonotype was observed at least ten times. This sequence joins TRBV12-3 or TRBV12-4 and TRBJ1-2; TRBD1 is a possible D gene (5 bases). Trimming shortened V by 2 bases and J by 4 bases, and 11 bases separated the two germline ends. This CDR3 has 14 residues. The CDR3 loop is CASSLKQGGYGYTF. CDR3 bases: TGTGCCAGCAGTTTAAAGCAGGGAGGCTATGGCTACACCTTC.

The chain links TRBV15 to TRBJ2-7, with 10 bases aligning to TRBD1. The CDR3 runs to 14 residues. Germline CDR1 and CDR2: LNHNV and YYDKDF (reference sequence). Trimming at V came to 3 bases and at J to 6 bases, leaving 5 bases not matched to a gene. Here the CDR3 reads CATSSIRTGGEQYF. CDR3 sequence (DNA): TGTGCCACCAGCAGCATCCGGACAGGGGGCGAGCAGTACTTC.

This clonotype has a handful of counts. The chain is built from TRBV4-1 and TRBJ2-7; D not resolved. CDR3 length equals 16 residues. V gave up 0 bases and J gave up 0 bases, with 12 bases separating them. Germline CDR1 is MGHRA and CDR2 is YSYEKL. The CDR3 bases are TGCGCCAGCAGCCAAGATCCCCGGACGAGCTCCTACGAGCAGTACTTC. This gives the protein CASSQDPRTSSYEQYF.

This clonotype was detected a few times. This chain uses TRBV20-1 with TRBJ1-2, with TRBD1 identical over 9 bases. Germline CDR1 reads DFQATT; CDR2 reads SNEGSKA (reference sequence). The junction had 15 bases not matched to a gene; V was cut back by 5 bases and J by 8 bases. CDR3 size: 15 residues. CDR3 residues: CSAAGTGGLKEGYTF. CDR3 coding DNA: TGCAGTGCTGCCGGAACAGGGGGCCTAAAGGAGGGCTACACCTTC.

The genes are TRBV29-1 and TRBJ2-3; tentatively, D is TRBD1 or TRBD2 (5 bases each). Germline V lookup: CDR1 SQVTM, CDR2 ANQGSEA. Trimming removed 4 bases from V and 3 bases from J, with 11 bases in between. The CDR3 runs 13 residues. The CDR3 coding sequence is TGCAGCGTTGGAAGGGACGGTACAGATACGCAGTATTTT. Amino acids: CSVGRDGTDTQYF.

The DNA for the CDR3 is TGCAGTGCTACCCATCTTAATTCACCCCTCCACTTT. Translated, it gives CSATHLNSPLHF. V and J are TRBV20-1 and TRBJ1-6; D is unresolved. Germline assignment: CDR1 DFQATT and CDR2 SNEGSKA (reference sequence). V was cut by 4 bases and J by 6 bases, with 7 bases left in between. The CDR3 sequence is 12 residues long.

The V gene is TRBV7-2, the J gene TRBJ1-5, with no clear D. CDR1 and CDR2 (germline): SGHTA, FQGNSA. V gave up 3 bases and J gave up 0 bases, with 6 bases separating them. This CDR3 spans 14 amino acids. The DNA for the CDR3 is TGTGCCAGCAGCTTCGGGCATAGCAATCAGCCCCAGCATTTT. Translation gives CASSFGHSNQPQHF.